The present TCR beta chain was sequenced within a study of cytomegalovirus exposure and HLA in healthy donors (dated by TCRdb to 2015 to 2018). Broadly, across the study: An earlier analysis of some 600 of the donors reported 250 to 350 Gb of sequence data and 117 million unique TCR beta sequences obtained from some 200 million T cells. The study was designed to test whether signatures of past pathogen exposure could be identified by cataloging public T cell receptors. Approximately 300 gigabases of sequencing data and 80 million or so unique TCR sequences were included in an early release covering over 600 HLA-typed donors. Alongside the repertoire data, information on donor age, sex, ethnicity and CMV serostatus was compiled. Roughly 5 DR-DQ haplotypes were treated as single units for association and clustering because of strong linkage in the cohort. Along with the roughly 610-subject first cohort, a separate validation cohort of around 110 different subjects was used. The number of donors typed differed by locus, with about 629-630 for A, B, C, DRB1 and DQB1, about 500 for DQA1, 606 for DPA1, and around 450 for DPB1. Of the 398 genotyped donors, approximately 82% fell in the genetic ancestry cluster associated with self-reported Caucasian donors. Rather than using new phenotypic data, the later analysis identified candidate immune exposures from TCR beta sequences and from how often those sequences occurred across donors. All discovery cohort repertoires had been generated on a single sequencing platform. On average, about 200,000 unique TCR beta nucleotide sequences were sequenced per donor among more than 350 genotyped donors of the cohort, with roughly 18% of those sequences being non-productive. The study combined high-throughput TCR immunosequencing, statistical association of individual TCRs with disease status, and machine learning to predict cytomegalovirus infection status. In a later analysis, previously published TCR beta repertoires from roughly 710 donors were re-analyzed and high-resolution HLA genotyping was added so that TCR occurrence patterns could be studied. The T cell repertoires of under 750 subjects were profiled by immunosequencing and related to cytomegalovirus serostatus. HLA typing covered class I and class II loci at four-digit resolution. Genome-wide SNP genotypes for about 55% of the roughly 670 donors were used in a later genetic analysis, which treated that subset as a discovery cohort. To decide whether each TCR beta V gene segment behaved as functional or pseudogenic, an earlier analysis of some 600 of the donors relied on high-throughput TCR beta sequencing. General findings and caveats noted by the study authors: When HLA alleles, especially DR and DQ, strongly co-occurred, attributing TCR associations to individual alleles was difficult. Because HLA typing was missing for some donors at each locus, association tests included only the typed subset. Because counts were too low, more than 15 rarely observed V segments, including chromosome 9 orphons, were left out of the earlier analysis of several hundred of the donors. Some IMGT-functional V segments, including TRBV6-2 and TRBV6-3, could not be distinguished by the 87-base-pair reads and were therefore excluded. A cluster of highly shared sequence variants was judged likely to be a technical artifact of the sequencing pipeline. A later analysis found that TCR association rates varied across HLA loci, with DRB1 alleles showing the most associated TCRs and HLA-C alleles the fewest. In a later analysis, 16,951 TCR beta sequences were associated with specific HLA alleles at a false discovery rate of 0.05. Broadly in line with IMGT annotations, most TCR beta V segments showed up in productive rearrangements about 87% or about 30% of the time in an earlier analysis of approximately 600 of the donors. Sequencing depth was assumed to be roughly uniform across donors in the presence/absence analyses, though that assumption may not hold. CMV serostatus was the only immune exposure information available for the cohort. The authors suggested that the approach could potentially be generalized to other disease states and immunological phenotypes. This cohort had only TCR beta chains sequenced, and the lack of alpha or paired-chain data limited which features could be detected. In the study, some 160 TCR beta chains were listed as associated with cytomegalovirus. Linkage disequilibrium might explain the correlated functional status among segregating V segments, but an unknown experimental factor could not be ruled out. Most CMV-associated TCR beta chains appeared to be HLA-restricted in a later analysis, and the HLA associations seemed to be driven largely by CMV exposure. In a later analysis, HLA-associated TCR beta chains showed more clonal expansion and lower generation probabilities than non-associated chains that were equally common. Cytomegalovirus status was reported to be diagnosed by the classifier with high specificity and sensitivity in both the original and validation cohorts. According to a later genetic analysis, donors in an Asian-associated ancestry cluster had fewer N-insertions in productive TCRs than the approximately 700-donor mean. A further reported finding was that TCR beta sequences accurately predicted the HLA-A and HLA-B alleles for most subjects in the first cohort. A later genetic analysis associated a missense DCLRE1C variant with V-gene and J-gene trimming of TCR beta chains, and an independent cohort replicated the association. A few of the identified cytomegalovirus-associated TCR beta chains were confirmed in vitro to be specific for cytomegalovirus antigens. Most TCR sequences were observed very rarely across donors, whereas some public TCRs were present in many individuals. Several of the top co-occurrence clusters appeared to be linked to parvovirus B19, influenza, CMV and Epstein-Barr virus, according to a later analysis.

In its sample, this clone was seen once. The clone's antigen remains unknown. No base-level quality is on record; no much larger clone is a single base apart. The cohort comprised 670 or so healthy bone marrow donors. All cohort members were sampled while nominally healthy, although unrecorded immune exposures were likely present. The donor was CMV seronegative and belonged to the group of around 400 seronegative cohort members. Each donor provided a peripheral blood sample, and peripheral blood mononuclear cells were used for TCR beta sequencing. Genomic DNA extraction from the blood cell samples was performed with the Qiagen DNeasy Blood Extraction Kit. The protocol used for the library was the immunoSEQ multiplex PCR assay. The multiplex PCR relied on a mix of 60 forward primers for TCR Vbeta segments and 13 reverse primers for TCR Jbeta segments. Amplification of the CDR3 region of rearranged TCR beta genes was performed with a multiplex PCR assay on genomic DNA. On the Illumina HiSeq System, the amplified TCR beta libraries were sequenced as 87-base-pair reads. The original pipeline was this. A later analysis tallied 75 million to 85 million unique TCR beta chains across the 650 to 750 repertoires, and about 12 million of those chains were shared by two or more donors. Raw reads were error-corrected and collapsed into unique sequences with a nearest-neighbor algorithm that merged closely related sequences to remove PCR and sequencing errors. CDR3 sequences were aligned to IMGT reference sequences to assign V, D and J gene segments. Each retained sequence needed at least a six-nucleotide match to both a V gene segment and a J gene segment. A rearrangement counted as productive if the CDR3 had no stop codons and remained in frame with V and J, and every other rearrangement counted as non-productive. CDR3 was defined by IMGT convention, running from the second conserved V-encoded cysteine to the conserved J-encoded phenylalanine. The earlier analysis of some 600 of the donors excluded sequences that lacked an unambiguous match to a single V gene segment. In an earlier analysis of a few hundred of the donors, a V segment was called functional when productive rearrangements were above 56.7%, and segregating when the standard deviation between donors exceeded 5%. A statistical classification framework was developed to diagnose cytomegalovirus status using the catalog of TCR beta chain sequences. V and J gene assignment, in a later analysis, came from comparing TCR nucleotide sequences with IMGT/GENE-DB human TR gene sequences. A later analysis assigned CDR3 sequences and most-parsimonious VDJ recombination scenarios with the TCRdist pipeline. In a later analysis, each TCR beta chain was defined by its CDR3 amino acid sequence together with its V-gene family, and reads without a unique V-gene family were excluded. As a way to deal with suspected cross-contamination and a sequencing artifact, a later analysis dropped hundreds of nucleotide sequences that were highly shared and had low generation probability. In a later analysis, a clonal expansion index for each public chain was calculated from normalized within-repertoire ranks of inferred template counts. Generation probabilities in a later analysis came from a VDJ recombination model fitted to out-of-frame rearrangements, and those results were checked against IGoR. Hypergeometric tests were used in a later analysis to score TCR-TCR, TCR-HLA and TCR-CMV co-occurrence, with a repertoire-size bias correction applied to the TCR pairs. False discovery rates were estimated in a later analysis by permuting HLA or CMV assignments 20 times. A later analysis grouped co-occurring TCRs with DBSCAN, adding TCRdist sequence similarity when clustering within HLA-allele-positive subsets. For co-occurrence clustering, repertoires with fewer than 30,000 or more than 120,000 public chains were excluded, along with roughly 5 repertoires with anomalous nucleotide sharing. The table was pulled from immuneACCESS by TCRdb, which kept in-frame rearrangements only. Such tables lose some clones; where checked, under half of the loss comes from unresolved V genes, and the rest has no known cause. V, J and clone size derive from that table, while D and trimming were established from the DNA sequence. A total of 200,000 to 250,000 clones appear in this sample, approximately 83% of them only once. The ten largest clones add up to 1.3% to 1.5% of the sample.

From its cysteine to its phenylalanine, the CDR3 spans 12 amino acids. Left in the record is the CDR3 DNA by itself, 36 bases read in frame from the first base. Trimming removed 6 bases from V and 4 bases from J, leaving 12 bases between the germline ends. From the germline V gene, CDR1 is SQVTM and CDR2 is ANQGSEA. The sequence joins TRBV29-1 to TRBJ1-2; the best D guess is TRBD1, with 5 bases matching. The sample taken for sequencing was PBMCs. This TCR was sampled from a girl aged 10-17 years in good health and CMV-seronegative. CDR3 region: CSVTQGSYGYTF. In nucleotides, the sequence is TGCAGCGTCACTCAGGGATCCTATGGCTACACCTTC.